The 32 T cell receptor beta chains below come from one sample, sequenced in a study of blood T cells in healthy people across ages. PCR was performed a second time for about 7 to 11 cycles using a sample-barcoded 5' primer and a J-beta primer mix. TCRdb fed the 5' RACE reads into MiXCR, producing one record per CDR3 protein. The data show just under 900,000 distinct CDR3 sequences, 25% to 30% seen once. Source material: blood. These TCRs come from a woman older than 75 in good health.

This clonotype appeared many times. J is TRBJ2-3 and V is TRBV20-1, with TRBD2 matching 13 bases. Trimming cost V 6 bases and J 2 bases; bases outside gene matches: 14. The CDR3 contains 18 residues. The germline V gene has CDR1 DFQATT and CDR2 SNEGSKA (reference sequence). CDR3 sequence: CSANTWTSGGPITDTQYF. CDR3 coding DNA: TGCAGTGCCAACACTTGGACTAGCGGGGGCCCGATCACAGATACGCAGTATTTT.

This clonotype came up a few times. The chain employs TRBV5-5 and TRBJ1-5; 7 bases align to TRBD1. This CDR3 has 15 amino acids. Germline assignment: CDR1 SGHKS and CDR2 YYEKEE (reference sequence). J was trimmed by 4 bases and V by 2 bases; bases with no gene match: 6. The chain's CDR3 is CASSFGQAANQPQHF. The CDR3 nucleotides read TGTGCCAGCAGCTTCGGACAGGCGGCAAATCAGCCCCAGCATTTT.

This clonotype was recorded many times. The CDR3 nucleotides are TGCAGTGCCAATACCCGGGGGCTCCCCACAGATACGCAGTATTTT. It codes for CSANTRGLPTDTQYF. V and J are TRBV20-1 and TRBJ2-3, with D perhaps given as TRBD1 or TRBD2 (6 bases each). The CDR3 runs 15 residues. CDR1 and CDR2 (germline): DFQATT, SNEGSKA (reference sequence). Trimming stripped 6 bases from V and 2 bases from J, with 18 bases between.

With regard to this clonotype: An end of the junction does not agree with germline; a read error may underlie this. The V and J genes are TRBV7-2 and TRBJ1-4; weak D call: TRBD1 (5 bases). CDR1 and CDR2 (germline): SGHTA, FQGNSA. The CDR3 is 16 residues long. The CDR3 nucleotides are TGTGCCAGCAGCGCGAGACCGACAGTAAAGAATGAAGAACTGTTTTTT. Encoded protein: CASSARPTVKNEELFF.

In regard to this clonotype: This may stem from a read error, because a much larger clone lies one nucleotide away. This sequence joins TRBV29-1 and TRBJ2-7, with a possible D match to TRBD2 (6 bases). The ends were cut back, 6 bases at V and 7 bases at J, with 16 bases in the middle. This CDR3 comprises 12 residues. Germline loops: CDR1 SQVTM, CDR2 ANQGSEA. CDR3 sequence: CSVGGGGNEQYF. The DNA of the CDR3 is TGCAGCGTGGGGGGAGGAGGGAATGAGCAGTACTTC.

This chain links TRBV7-2 with TRBJ2-5; TRBD2 agrees at 12 bases. V shed 8 bases, J shed 3 bases, and the junction held 7 bases outside the gene matches. The CDR3 extends over 15 amino acids. Per germline, CDR1 SGHTA and CDR2 FQGNSA. As DNA, the CDR3 is TGTGCCAGCGGACTAGCGGGGTTTGCGGAAGAGACCCAGTACTTC. It specifies CASGLAGFAEETQYF. Combining the CDR3 with reference TRBV7-2 and TRBJ2-5 gives the whole variable domain GAGVSQSPSNKVTEKGKDVELRCDPISGHTALYWYRQSLGQGLEFLIYFQGNSAPDKSGLPSDRFSAERTGGSVSTLTIQRTQQEDSAVYLCASGLAGFAEETQYFGPGTRLLVL.

A word on this clonotype: One base away lies a much larger clone, so this may be a sequencing read error. The chain is built from TRBV20-1 and TRBJ2-1, with D possibly being TRBD1 or TRBD2 (6 bases each). There are 12 residues in the CDR3. The germline CDR1 and CDR2 sequences are DFQATT and SNEGSKA (reference sequence). CDR3 nucleotides: TGCAGCTTTACCCGGGGGCGGAATGAGCAGTGCTTC. This codes for CSFTRGRNEQCF.

The DNA of the CDR3 is TGTGCCAGCAGTTCCCGAAGACAGGGTGTGGCCACTGAAGCTTTCTTT. This translates into CASSSRRQGVATEAFF. The rearrangement joins TRBV6-2 or TRBV6-3 to TRBJ1-1, with 7 bases identical to TRBD1. This CDR3 region has 16 residues. Looked up from germline, CDR1 is MNHEY and CDR2 is SVGEGT. The trim removed 4 bases at V and 4 bases at J, leaving 12 bases unmatched.

The genes are TRBV4-2 and TRBJ1-1, with a possible D match to TRBD1 (6 bases). Germline assignment: CDR1 LGHNA and CDR2 YNFKEQ. There are 18 residues in the CDR3. The V gene lost 3 bases and the J gene lost 0 bases, with 20 bases spanning the gap. This CDR3 is CASSQAPGHDLVNTEAFF. In DNA, the CDR3 is TGTGCCAGCAGCCAGGCACCGGGACACGATCTCGTGAACACTGAAGCTTTCTTT.

In its sample, this clonotype was seen many times. The chain combines TRBV7-2 with TRBJ1-4, with a tentative D call TRBD1 (6 bases). V was shortened by 5 bases and J by 2 bases, with 12 bases between the two germline ends. The germline gives CDR1 SGHTA, CDR2 FQGNSA. This CDR3 spans 15 amino acids. This CDR3 reads CASSPPGHTNEKLFF. CDR3 bases: TGTGCCAGCAGCCCACCGGGACACACTAATGAAAAACTGTTTTTT.

This clonotype was counted at least ten times. This sequence joins TRBV6-6 and TRBJ2-3, with no clear D. The CDR3 sequence is 15 residues long. From germline, CDR1 is MNHNY and CDR2 SVGAGI (reference sequence). V lost 2 bases and J 0 bases, leaving 9 bases between the germline ends. This chain's CDR3 is CASSYLWGSTDTQYF. CDR3 nucleotide sequence: TGTGCCAGCAGTTACCTCTGGGGAAGCACAGATACGCAGTATTTT.

This clonotype was picked up a small number of times. The junction and the germline gene differ at one end; a read error may be behind it. V usage is TRBV3-1 and J usage is TRBJ2-3; no clear D. The germline gives CDR1 LGHDT, CDR2 YNNKEL (reference sequence). The CDR3 is 14 residues long. CDR3 region: CASSLGFRTDAQYF. The CDR3 bases are TGTGCCAGCAGCCTCGGATTTCGCACAGATGCGCAGTATTTT.

The rearrangement joins TRBV4-3 to TRBJ1-5; D gene ambiguous. Trimming left V 0 bases short and J 7 bases short, with 7 bases between. This CDR3 has 13 residues. Germline CDR1 reads LGHNA; CDR2 reads YSLEER. CDR3 amino acids: CASSQDLQQPQHF. The DNA for the CDR3 is TGCGCCAGCAGCCAAGATCTACAACAGCCCCAGCATTTT.

In this sample, this clonotype turned up a few times. CDR3 protein: CASKEMSTGELFF. The CDR3 DNA is TGCGCCAGCAAGGAGATGAGCACCGGGGAGCTGTTTTTT. This sequence joins TRBV5-1 and TRBJ2-2; D is ambiguous. V lost 6 bases, J lost 4 bases, and 10 bases lay in between. Looked up from germline, CDR1 is SGHRS and CDR2 is YFSETQ. There are 13 residues in the CDR3.

This clonotype has a count of ten or more. This chain links TRBV3-1 with TRBJ1-2; 8 bases agree with TRBD1. This CDR3 contains 14 residues. CDR1 is LGHDT, CDR2 YNNKEL, per germline (reference sequence). The J segment lost 3 bases and the V segment lost 6 bases, leaving 6 bases of the junction unmatched. CDR3 in DNA: TGTGCCAGCAGGAACGACAGGGGCGACTATGGCTACACCTTC. Translating it yields CASRNDRGDYGYTF.

The chain has TRBV2 and TRBJ2-7; D might be TRBD2 (6 bases). Germline loops: CDR1 SNHLY, CDR2 FYNNEI. This CDR3 has 13 amino acids. The CDR3 loop is CTANVGGGNEQYF. The DNA for the CDR3 is TGTACCGCAAATGTGGGGGGAGGCAACGAGCAGTACTTC. Supplemented by reference TRBV2 and TRBJ2-7, the full variable domain reads EPEVTQTPSHQVTQMGQEVILRCVPISNHLYFYWYRQILGQKVEFLVSFYNNEISEKSEIFDDQFSVERPDGSNFTLKIRSTKLEDSAMYFCTANVGGGNEQYFGPGTRLTVT.

The sample holds many counts of this clonotype. V and J are TRBV5-1 and TRBJ2-3, with 11 bases matching TRBD2. The junction had 9 bases not matched to a gene; V was cut back by 4 bases and J by 8 bases. Germline CDR1 SGHRS, CDR2 YFSETQ. This CDR3 is built from 15 residues. DNA of the CDR3: TGCGCCAGCAGCGCGGCTAGCGGGGGGATCCTTACGCAGTATTTT. Translation gives CASSAASGGILTQYF.

This chain uses TRBV4-2 with TRBJ2-2; D gene unclear. The CDR3 has 16 amino acids. The germline gives CDR1 LGHNA, CDR2 YNFKEQ. The V end lost 0 bases, the J end lost 4 bases, and 12 bases lay between the germline ends. CDR3 DNA: TGTGCCAGCAGCCAAGAGGTAGCTGACCCCACCGGGGAGCTGTTTTTT. Residues: CASSQEVADPTGELFF.

V is TRBV20-1 and J is TRBJ2-3; perhaps D is TRBD1 or TRBD2 (5 bases each). V dropped 3 bases and J dropped 1 base, with 11 bases sitting between them. The CDR3 consists of 14 residues. Germline V gene data show CDR1 as DFQATT and CDR2 as SNEGSKA (reference sequence). In DNA form, the CDR3 reads TGCAGTGCTAGGCCCGGGGCTGGCACAGATACGCAGTATTTT. Encoded protein: CSARPGAGTDTQYF.

Comments on this clonotype: A read error may explain this, as a much larger clone is one base away. The chain has TRBV12-3 or TRBV12-4 and TRBJ2-3, with TRBD2 matching over 9 bases. The CDR3 is 15 amino acids. The CDR3 reads CASRDGGGGTDAQYF. Here the CDR3 DNA reads TGTGCCAGCAGAGACGGCGGGGGGGGCACAGATGCGCAGTATTTT.

A note on this clonotype: Germline and junction disagree at one end, which may indicate a read error. The chain recombines TRBV28 with TRBJ2-3; D not certain. The CDR3 totals 13 residues. Germline V gene data show CDR1 as MDHEN and CDR2 as SYDVKM. CDR3 bases: TGTGCCGGCAGTTTCCAAAGCACAGATACGCAGTATTTT. Amino acids: CAGSFQSTDTQYF. The variable domain in full, completed from reference TRBV28 and TRBJ2-3, reads DVKVTQSSRYLVKRTGEKVFLECVQDMDHENMFWYRQDPGLGLRLIYFSYDVKMKEKGDIPEGYSVSREKKERFSLILESASTNQTSMYLCAGSFQSTDTQYFGPGTRLTVL.

The sample holds a few counts of this clonotype. The rearrangement joins TRBV24-1 to TRBJ2-3; 9 positions match TRBD1. CDR3 length: 15 amino acids. Trimming cost V 9 bases and J 4 bases; bases outside gene matches: 10. Germline values: CDR1 KGHDR, CDR2 SFDVKD. CDR3 sequence reads: CATGTGGAGSDTQYF. The CDR3 DNA sequence: TGTGCCACCGGAACAGGGGGCGCCGGTTCAGATACGCAGTATTTT.

The V gene is TRBV7-6, the J gene TRBJ2-2; D is perhaps TRBD1 (7 bases). Trimming left V 4 bases short and J 4 bases short, with 16 bases between. Germline CDR1 is SGHVS and CDR2 is FNYEAQ. The CDR3 is made up of 16 amino acids. The CDR3 DNA reads TGTGCCAGCAGCTCCCTTGCAGGGGGGTCCACCGGGGAGCTGTTTTTT. Translated: CASSSLAGGSTGELFF.

This clonotype was counted many times. The chain employs TRBV12-3 or TRBV12-4 and TRBJ2-1, with 12 bases fitting TRBD1. The CDR3 is made up of 19 amino acids. V gave up 8 bases and J gave up 0 bases; unmatched junction bases: 14. The CDR3 protein is CASRLLPGQGASSYNEQFF. The CDR3 DNA follows: TGTGCCAGCCGCCTGCTCCCGGGACAGGGGGCAAGCTCCTACAATGAGCAGTTCTTC.

This clonotype has a handful of counts. The genes are TRBV20-1 and TRBJ2-3, with 14 bases identical to TRBD2. Trimming at V came to 1 base and at J to 6 bases, leaving 3 bases not matched to a gene. Germline CDR1 is DFQATT and CDR2 is SNEGSKA (reference sequence). This CDR3 has 15 residues. The CDR3 loop reads CSARGLAGGADTQYF. CDR3 in DNA: TGCAGTGCTAGAGGACTAGCGGGGGGGGCCGATACGCAGTATTTT.

In regard to this clonotype: This may be a read error, as it is one base from a much larger clone. V usage is TRBV20-1 and J usage is TRBJ2-1, with a tentative D call TRBD2 (7 bases). From germline, CDR1 is DFQATT and CDR2 SNEGSKA (reference sequence). This CDR3 spans 15 amino acids. CDR3: CSARVGGANYKEQFF. CDR3 bases: TGCAGTGCTAGAGTAGGGGGGGCAAACTACAAGGAGCAGTTCTTC.

This chain links TRBV12-3 or TRBV12-4 with TRBJ1-1; 7 bases fit TRBD1. The CDR3 is made up of 14 amino acids. V shed 4 bases and J 2 bases; nucleotides not matched to a gene: 4. CDR3 coding DNA: TGTGCCAGCAGTTGGGCAGGGGGAAACACTGAAGCTTTCTTT. Its protein is CASSWAGGNTEAFF.

V gene TRBV29-1 combines with J gene TRBJ2-7, with TRBD1 matching 7 bases. The J call may be faulty, since TRBJ2-5 better matches the DNA end. Germline V gene lookup returns CDR1 SQVTM and CDR2 ANQGSEA. This CDR3 is built from 13 residues. Here the CDR3 DNA reads TGCAGCGTTGGGACAGGCCTTCAGGAGACCCAGTACTTC. Translated, it gives CSVGTGLQETQYF.

A note on this clonotype: A much larger clone lies a single base off, so this may be a read error. This chain links TRBV7-9 with TRBJ2-7; D remains unclear. The germline CDR1 and CDR2 sequences are SEHNR and FQNEAQ (reference sequence). This CDR3 has 12 residues. V was cut by 1 base and J by 6 bases, with 7 bases left in between. CDR3 sequence reads: CASSLVSLEQYF. The CDR3 DNA reads TGTGCCAGCAGCTTAGTTTCTCTCGAGCAGTACTTC.

As regards this clonotype: A much larger clone lies one base from this, so it may be a read error. DNA for the CDR3: TGTGCCAGCAGCCCCGGACAGGGCAGGAATGAAGAACTGTTTTTT. Protein sequence: CASSPGQGRNEELFF. The chain uses TRBV4-2 and TRBJ1-4; 8 bases are shared with TRBD1. The CDR3 runs to 15 residues. Germline V lookup: CDR1 LGHNA, CDR2 YNFKEQ.

V is TRBV10-3 and J is TRBJ2-7; D gene uncertain. Germline assignment: CDR1 ENHRY and CDR2 SYGVKD. The CDR3 has 14 amino acids. V was clipped by 6 bases and J by 1 base, with 13 bases between them. The CDR3, as DNA: TGTGCCATCAGGGCGGACGATCTTTCCTACGAGCAGTACTTC. Translation gives CAIRADDLSYEQYF.

This clonotype was picked up many times. V and J are TRBV7-2 and TRBJ1-4, with TRBD1 matching 9 bases. Germline V lookup: CDR1 SGHTA, CDR2 FQGNSA. V shed 2 bases, J shed 4 bases, and the junction held 8 bases outside the gene matches. The CDR3 covers 17 residues. In DNA, the CDR3 is TGTGCCAGCAGCTTAAATAGCCCGACAGGGGGTAATGAAAAACTGTTTTTT. Translated: CASSLNSPTGGNEKLFF.